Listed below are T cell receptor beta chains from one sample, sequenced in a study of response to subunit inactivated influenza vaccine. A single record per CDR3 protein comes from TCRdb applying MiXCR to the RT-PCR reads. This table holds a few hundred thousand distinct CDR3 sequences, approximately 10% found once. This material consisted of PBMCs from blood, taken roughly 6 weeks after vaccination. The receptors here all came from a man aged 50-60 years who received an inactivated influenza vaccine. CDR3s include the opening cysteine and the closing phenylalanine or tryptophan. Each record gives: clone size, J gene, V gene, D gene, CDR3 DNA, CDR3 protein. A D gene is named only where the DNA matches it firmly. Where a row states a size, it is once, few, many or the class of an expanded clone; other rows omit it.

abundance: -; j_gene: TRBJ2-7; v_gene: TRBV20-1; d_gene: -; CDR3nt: TGCTGTGCTAGAAGGGGGGACGGGGTTTGGACTAGCGAGCAGTACTTC; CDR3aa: CCARRGDGVWTSEQYF
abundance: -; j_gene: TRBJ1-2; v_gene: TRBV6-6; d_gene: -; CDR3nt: TGTGCCAGCATAGCAGGGGACTATGGCTACACCTTC; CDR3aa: CASIAGDYGYTF
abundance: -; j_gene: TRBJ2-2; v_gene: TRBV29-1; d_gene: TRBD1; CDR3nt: TGCAGCGTTGACAAGACAGGGCTCACCGGGGAGCTGTTTTTT; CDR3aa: CSVDKTGLTGELFF
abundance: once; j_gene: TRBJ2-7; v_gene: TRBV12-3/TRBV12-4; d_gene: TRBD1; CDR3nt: TGTGCCAGCAGTGTGGGACAGCATTTGGGCGAGCAGTACTTC; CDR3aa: CASSVGQHLGEQYF
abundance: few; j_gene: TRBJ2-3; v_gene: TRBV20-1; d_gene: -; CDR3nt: TGCAGTGCTCCTGGCTACACAGATACGCAGTATTTT; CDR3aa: CSAPGYTDTQYF
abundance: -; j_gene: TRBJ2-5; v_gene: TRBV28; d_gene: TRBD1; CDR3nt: TGTGCCAGCAGTCCTATGGGAGAGGGACAGGGGAGGAAAGAGACCCAGTACTTC; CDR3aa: CASSPMGEGQGRKETQYF
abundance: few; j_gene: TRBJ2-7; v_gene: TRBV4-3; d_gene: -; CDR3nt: TGCGCCAGCAGCCAAGATATGACGATTGTAGCCTACGAGCAGTACTTC; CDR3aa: CASSQDMTIVAYEQYF
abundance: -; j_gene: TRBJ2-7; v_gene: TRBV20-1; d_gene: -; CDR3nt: TGCAGTGCTAGTTCTGGGGCGCAGTCCTACGAGCAGTACTTC; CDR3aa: CSASSGAQSYEQYF
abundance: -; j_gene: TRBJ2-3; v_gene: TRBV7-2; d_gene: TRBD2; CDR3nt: TGTGCCAGCGGACTAGCGGGGGGGCCGGTAGGTGGTACGCAGTATTTT; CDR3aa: CASGLAGGPVGGTQYF
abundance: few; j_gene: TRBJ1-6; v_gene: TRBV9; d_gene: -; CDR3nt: TGTGCCAGCAGCGGGACTGGTAATTCACCCCTCCACTTT; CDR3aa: CASSGTGNSPLHF
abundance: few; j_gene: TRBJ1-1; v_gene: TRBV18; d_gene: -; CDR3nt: TGTGCCAGCTCACCGTTGGGTCCCGAAGCTTTCTTT; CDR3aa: CASSPLGPEAFF
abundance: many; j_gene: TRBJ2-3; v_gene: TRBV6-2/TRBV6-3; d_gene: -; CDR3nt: TGTGCCAGCAGTACGGGACCCCAAAGAGATACGCAGTATTTT; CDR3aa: CASSTGPQRDTQYF
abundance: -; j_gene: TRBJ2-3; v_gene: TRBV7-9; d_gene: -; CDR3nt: TGTGCCAGCGGGCCCCCTCAAGATACGCAGTATTTT; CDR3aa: CASGPPQDTQYF
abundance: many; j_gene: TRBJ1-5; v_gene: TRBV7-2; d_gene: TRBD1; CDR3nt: TGTGCCAGCAGCTGGGGACAGGGGGGCAATCAGCCCCAGCATTTT; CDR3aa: CASSWGQGGNQPQHF
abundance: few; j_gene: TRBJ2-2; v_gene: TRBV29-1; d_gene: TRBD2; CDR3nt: TGCAGCGTTGCGGTTCGACGGGAGGGGACGAACACCGGGGAGCTGTTTTTT; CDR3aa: CSVAVRREGTNTGELFF
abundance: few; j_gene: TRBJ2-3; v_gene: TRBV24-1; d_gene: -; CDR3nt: TGTGCCACCAGTGATTTGCGGACAGATACGCAGTATTTT; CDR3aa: CATSDLRTDTQYF
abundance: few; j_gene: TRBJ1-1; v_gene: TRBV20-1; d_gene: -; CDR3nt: TGCAGTGCCCCTCAGGACGCAAGTCGTACTGAAGCTTTCTTT; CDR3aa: CSAPQDASRTEAFF
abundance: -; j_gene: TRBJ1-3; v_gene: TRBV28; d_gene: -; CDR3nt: TGTGCCAGCAGTTTATGGGCCCACTCTGGAAACACCATATATTTT; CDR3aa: CASSLWAHSGNTIYF
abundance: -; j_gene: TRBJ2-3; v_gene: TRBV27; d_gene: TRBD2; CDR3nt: TGTGCCAGCAGTCGTCCGGGACTAGCGGGAGCGTCAGATACGCAGTATTTT; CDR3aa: CASSRPGLAGASDTQYF
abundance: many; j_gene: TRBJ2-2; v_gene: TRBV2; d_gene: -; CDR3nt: TGTGCCAGCAGGGACAGAGCCACCGGGGAGCTGTTTTTT; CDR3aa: CASRDRATGELFF
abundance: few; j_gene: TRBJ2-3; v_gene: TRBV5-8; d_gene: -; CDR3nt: TGTGCCCAAAAGCGGAGGGGCACAGATACGCAGTATTTT; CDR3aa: CAQKRRGTDTQYF
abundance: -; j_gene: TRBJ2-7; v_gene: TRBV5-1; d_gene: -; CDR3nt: TGCGCCAGTACCCCGCGGACAGACGGGACGTACGAGCAGTACTTC; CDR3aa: CASTPRTDGTYEQYF
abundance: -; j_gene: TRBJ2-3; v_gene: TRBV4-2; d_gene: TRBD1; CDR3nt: TGTGCCAGCAGCCAAGACTACGGACAGGGAGATACGCAGTATTTT; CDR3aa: CASSQDYGQGDTQYF
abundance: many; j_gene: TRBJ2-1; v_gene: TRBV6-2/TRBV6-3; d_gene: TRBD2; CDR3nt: TGTGCCAGCAGTTCCGCGGGGACTAGTCCCTACAATGAGCAGTTCTTC; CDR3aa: CASSSAGTSPYNEQFF
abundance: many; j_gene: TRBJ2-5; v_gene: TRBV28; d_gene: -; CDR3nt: TGTGCCAGCAGTAGGGGCAGCCTCCCAGAGACCCAGTACTTC; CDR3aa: CASSRGSLPETQYF
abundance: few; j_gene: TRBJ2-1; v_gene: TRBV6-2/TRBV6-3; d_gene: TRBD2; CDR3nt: TGTGCCAGCTTTAGCGGGAGGGCGGGCTACAATGAGCAGTTCTTC; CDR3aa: CASFSGRAGYNEQFF
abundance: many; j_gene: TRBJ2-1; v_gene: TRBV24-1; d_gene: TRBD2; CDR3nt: TGTGCCACCAGTGATGCGGCGGGAGGTCTGGGTGAGCAGTTCTTC; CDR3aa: CATSDAAGGLGEQFF
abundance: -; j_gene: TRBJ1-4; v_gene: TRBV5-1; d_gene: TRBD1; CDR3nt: TGCGCCAGCAGCTCAACAGGGGGGAATGAAAAACTGTTTTTT; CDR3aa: CASSSTGGNEKLFF
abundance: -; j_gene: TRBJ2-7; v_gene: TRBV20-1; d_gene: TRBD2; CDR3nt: TGCTGTGCTAGGGCTAGGTTGCGGGGGGCCTACGAGCAGTACTTC; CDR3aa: CCARARLRGAYEQYF
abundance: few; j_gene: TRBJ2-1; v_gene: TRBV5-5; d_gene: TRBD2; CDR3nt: TGTGCCAGCAGCTTGGGGCTAGCGGGGTATACTTATGAGCAGTTCTTC; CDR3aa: CASSLGLAGYTYEQFF
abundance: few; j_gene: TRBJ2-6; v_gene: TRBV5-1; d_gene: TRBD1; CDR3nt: TGCGCCAGCAGCCTCGGGTTCACCGGGACAGGGAGGTCTGGGGCCAACGTCCTGACTTTC; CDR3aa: CASSLGFTGTGRSGANVLTF
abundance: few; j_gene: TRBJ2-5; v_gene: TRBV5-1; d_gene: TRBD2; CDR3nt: TGCGCCAGCAGCGACGAACTAGCGAAGGGGACCCAGTACTTC; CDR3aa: CASSDELAKGTQYF